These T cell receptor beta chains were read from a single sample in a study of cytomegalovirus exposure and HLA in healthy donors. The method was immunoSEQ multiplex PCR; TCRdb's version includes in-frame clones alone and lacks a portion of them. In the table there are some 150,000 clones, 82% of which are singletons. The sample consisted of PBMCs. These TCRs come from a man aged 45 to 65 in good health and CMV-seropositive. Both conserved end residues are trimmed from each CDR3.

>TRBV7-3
ASSRRGAGANGLT
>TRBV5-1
ASSSGTANTGELF
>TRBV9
ASSVEGTSGPTDTQY
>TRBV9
ASSVATGSGGYT
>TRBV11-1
ASSLEGGSETQY
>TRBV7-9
ASSLTGGESGYT
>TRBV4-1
ASSHEDREY
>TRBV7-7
ASSLLAIDPPGELF
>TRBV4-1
ASSRRENPYEQY
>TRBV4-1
ASSHLGQTNTEAF
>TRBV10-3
AISVRGQDSGNTIY
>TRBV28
ASSVLTGGRGYT
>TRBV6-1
ASSERQGHTEAF
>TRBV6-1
ASSRDRGDYEQY
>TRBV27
ASSWEREGSYNEQF
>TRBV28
ASSLGRNEQF
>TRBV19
ASRRQGTNQPQH
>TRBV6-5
ASSSQGDTEAF
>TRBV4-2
ASSQDIAGGGNYNEQF
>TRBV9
ASSVDGGNEQF
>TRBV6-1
ASSEYRGGYT
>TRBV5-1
ASSSDRGISGELF
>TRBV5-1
ASSNTGEGNEKLF
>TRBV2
ASSLGPVAGNTIY
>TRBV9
ASSAGQAYTGELF
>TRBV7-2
ASRDPGQYEQY
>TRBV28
ASSLRQGTDTQY
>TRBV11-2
ASSLMTSPQETQY
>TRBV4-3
ASSQSRTSGMTDTQY
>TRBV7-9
ASRRQNSPLH
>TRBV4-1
ASSPTASTDTQY
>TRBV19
ATDRGDKNIQY
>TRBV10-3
AISGRLDRSIHEQY
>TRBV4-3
ASSQDSSGGYEQY
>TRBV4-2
ASSQDAGPYEQY
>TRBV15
ATSRDPGVEETQY
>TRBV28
ASSLLKRGYT
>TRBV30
AWSVERGYT
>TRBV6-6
ASSATSGGTF
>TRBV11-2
ASSYGQGNEQY